The 12 T cell receptor beta chains in this list originate from one sample, sequenced in a study of T cell repertoires in cytomegalovirus infection. One entry per CDR3 protein, called by TCRdb with MiXCR from the reads. Of over 250,000 distinct CDR3 sequences in the sample, roughly 21% were seen once. No antigens are known for them. Specimen: cultured PBMCs, collected from culture after CMV antigen stimulation. Receptors were obtained from a human donor in good health (CMV status not recorded). Some clones in this sample may be carry-over from other donors' samples.

In its sample, this clonotype was seen many times. V and J are TRBV7-2 and TRBJ2-1, with 12 bases aligning to TRBD2. This CDR3 has 18 amino acids. With V trimmed by 2 bases and J by 6 bases, 11 bases remained unmatched. In germline, CDR1 is SGHTA, CDR2 FQGNSA. CDR3 in amino acids: CASSLTLATSGSRNEQFF. CDR3 DNA sequence: TGTGCCAGCAGCTTAACTCTTGCGACTAGCGGGAGCCGCAATGAGCAGTTCTTC.

The J gene is TRBJ2-7, the V gene TRBV28; D gene uncertain. CDR3 length equals 14 residues. Germline CDR1 MDHEN, CDR2 SYDVKM. Trimming took off 2 bases at V and 7 bases at J, with 15 bases between the two ends. CDR3 in DNA: TGTGCCAGCAGTTTAAGGCGAACCTTGGAGGAGCAGTACTTC. Translation gives CASSLRRTLEEQYF.

This clonotype was recorded many times. The chain uses TRBV7-2 and TRBJ2-7, with TRBD1 as a possible D gene (5 bases). Germline lookup yields CDR1 SGHTA and CDR2 FQGNSA. V was cut by 6 bases and J by 4 bases, with 16 bases left in between. The CDR3 spans 14 residues. CDR3 bases: TGTGCCAGCAGTTCTCGGCCAGGGATATACGAGCAGTACTTC. Its translation: CASSSRPGIYEQYF.

At least ten counts were recorded for this clonotype. The chain uses TRBV7-2 and TRBJ1-2, with 11 bases matching TRBD1. CDR3 size: 14 residues. V shed 0 bases, J shed 11 bases, and the junction held 5 bases outside the gene matches. CDR1 SGHTA and CDR2 FQGNSA come from the germline V gene. The CDR3 reads CASSLAGTGGRYTF. In DNA form, the CDR3 reads TGTGCCAGCAGCTTAGCCGGGACAGGGGGTAGATACACCTTC. Together with reference TRBV7-2 and TRBJ1-2, the CDR3 gives the full variable domain: GAGVSQSPSNKVTEKGKDVELRCDPISGHTALYWYRQSLGQGLEFLIYFQGNSAPDKSGLPSDRFSAERTGGSVSTLTIQRTQQEDSAVYLCASSLAGTGGRYTFGSGTRLTVV.

This clonotype was seen many times. The chain has TRBV11-3 and TRBJ2-1, with 8 positions matching TRBD2. The CDR3 spans 15 residues. V lost 4 bases to trimming and J lost 0 bases; unmatched junction nucleotides: 2. Germline CDR1 and CDR2: SGHNT and YENEEA. The CDR3 region is CASSSGLGSYNEQFF. CDR3 nucleotides: TGTGCCAGCAGCTCGGGACTAGGCTCCTACAATGAGCAGTTCTTC.

This clonotype was counted between two and nine times. This may stem from a read error, because a much larger clone lies one nucleotide away. This chain connects TRBV7-9 to TRBJ2-2; 12 bases are a match to TRBD2. The length of the CDR3 is 15 residues. J was trimmed by 4 bases and V by 5 bases; bases with no gene match: 2. Germline lookup yields CDR1 SEHNR and CDR2 FQNEAQ (reference sequence). The CDR3 reads CASSLLAGGTGELFF. CDR3 bases: TGTGCCAGCAGCCTACTAGCGGGAGGCACCGGGGAGCTGTTTTTT. The complete variable domain, with remaining parts taken from reference TRBV7-9 and TRBJ2-2, reads DTGVSQNPRHKITKRGQNVTFRCDPISEHNRLYWYRQTLGQGPEFLTYFQNEAQLEKSRLLSDRFSAERPKGSFSTLEIQRTEQGDSAMYLCASSLLAGGTGELFFGEGSRLTVL.

The rearrangement joins TRBV19 to TRBJ2-7, with TRBD1 matching 12 bases. Per the germline V gene, CDR1 is LNHDA and CDR2 is SQIVND (reference sequence). The CDR3 has 16 residues. V dropped 6 bases and J dropped 2; count of bases not matched to a gene: 8. The CDR3 DNA reads as TGTGCCAGTAGCACCGGGACAGGGGGCTTCCCCTACGAGCAGTACTTC. Translation gives CASSTGTGGFPYEQYF. The variable domain in full, completed from reference TRBV19 and TRBJ2-7, reads DGGITQSPKYLFRKEGQNVTLSCEQNLNHDAMYWYRQDPGQGLRLIYYSQIVNDFQKGDIAEGYSVSREKKESFPLTVTSAQKNPTAFYLCASSTGTGGFPYEQYFGPGTRLTVT.

CDR3 in DNA: TGTGCCAGCAGCCGAGGGGTTGCCACAGATACGCAGTATTTT. Amino acid sequence: CASSRGVATDTQYF. V usage is TRBV7-2 and J usage is TRBJ2-3; D might be TRBD1 or TRBD2, each matching 5 bases. V shed 5 bases and J shed 2 bases, with 11 bases lying between them. Germline V CDR1 and CDR2: SGHTA, FQGNSA. The CDR3 runs 14 residues.

This clonotype was seen repeatedly, ten times or more. J is TRBJ2-7 and V is TRBV12-3 or TRBV12-4; 7 bases line up with TRBD2. CDR3 size: 15 residues. The junction had 10 bases not matched to a gene; V was cut back by 5 bases and J by 3 bases. CDR3 amino acids: CASSPRGGGNYEQYF. The CDR3 DNA reads as TGTGCCAGCAGTCCCCGTGGGGGAGGGAACTACGAGCAGTACTTC.

This clonotype was counted between two and nine times. V is TRBV6-8 and J is TRBJ2-7; 12 nucleotides line up with TRBD1. V lost 2 bases to trimming and J lost 6 bases; unmatched junction nucleotides: 5. The CDR3 is 15 residues long. Germline loops: CDR1 MNHGY, CDR2 SAAAGT. The CDR3 loop reads CASSYRDRGLSEQYV. The CDR3 region has the DNA TGTGCCAGCAGTTACCGGGACAGGGGGCTTAGCGAGCAGTACGTC.

This clonotype was detected a few times. V and J are TRBV6-1 and TRBJ2-3, with TRBD1 matching 11 bases. CDR3 size: 14 residues. V was pared by 7 bases and J by 6 bases, with 6 bases of the junction left unmatched. CDR1 and CDR2 from the germline V gene are MNHNS and SASEGT. Here the CDR3 reads CASTGTGGADTQYF. DNA of the CDR3: TGTGCCAGCACAGGGACAGGGGGGGCCGATACGCAGTATTTT.

For the CDR3, the DNA is TGCGCCAGCAGCCAAGATAGAAGCTCTGGAAACACCATATATTTT. Translation: CASSQDRSSGNTIYF. The chain is built from TRBV4-3 and TRBJ1-3; D unclear. Germline CDR1 and CDR2: LGHNA and YSLEER. V dropped 0 bases and J dropped 0 bases, with 6 bases sitting between them. The CDR3 sequence is 15 residues long.